The T cell receptor (beta chain) under discussion was sequenced for a study of human T cells and chemical hapten exposure. Study information: Sensitization was performed using 2% DPC on a 2 cm by 2 cm upper inner arm skin site. Per-sample TCR yields varied mainly from small pooled library volume differences.

Overall study findings and caveats: Versus controls, expanded TCRs had significantly more large CDR3 similarity clusters.

Germline V gene data show CDR1 as MNHEY and CDR2 as SVGAGI. The CDR3 spans 15 residues. J was trimmed by 1 base and V by 5 bases; bases with no gene match: 5. TCRdb re-analysed the RACE reads in MiXCR, keeping a single row per CDR3 protein. Among about 250,000 distinct CDR3 sequences listed, approximately 7.5% were seen once. Described time point: pre-sensitization, week 0. Sample treatment: therapeutic diphenylcyclopropenone sensitization with weekly scalp DPC. Investigators collected blood before applying each patch test. This clonotype showed up just a few times. Antigen specificity is unknown. This receptor was identified in a young man with alopecia areata. Some clones in this sample may be carry-over from other donors' samples. The rearrangement joins TRBV6-5 to TRBJ2-3; 8 bases map to TRBD1. The sample in question was whole blood, obtained in connection with sensitization to the hapten diphenylcyclopropenone (DPC). Here the CDR3 reads CASSAQDRGTDTQYF. The DNA of the CDR3 is TGTGCCAGCAGTGCCCAGGACAGGGGCACAGATACGCAGTATTTT.